This is a list of T cell receptor beta chains from one sample in a study of molecular identifiers for immune sequencing clone quantification. From the PCR reads, TCRdb called clonotypes with MiXCR, one entry per CDR3 protein. The table has about 640,000 distinct CDR3 sequences, 20% seen once. The material sequenced was naive CD8+ T cells from blood, with Jurkat cell RNA spiked in. These receptors were collected from a human donor in good health. Some libraries in this study had Jurkat cell RNA spiked in. Each CDR3 is given with its conserved first and last residue. A D gene is named only where the DNA matches it firmly. Expanded clones are given a class, and other clones once, few, many or no size at all.

TRBJ2-3 | TRBV4-3 | - | - | CASSPGGSSTDTQCF | TGCGCCAGCAGCCCAGGGGGGTCTAGCACAGATACGCAGTGTTTT
TRBJ2-7 | TRBV3-1 | - | - | CASSQSDTTYEQYF | TGTGCCAGCAGCCAATCGGACACCACCTACGAGCAGTACTTC
TRBJ1-1 | TRBV6-6 | - | - | CASSYSGQQNTEAFF | TGTGCCAGCAGTTACTCAGGACAGCAGAACACTGAAGCTTTCTTT
TRBJ2-1 | TRBV6-2/TRBV6-3 | - | TRBD2 | CAGSYSGLANEQFF | TGTGCCGGCAGTTACTCGGGACTAGCCAATGAGCAGTTCTTC
TRBJ1-5 | TRBV20-1 | many | TRBD1 | CSATGQGVSNQPQHF | TGCAGTGCTACGGGACAGGGGGTAAGCAATCAGCCCCAGCATTTT
TRBJ2-7 | TRBV6-5 | many | - | CASSSGTRGTYEQYF | TGTGCCAGCAGTTCCGGGACACGGGGAACCTACGAGCAGTACTTC
TRBJ2-3 | TRBV7-9 | many | - | CASSRLIATDTQYF | TGTGCCAGCAGCCGCCTCATAGCCACAGATACGCAGTATTTT
TRBJ1-4 | TRBV27 | - | - | CASSFDRGDEKLFF | TGTGCCAGCAGTTTCGATAGGGGGGATGAAAAACTGTTTTTT
TRBJ2-7 | TRBV6-2/TRBV6-3 | - | - | CASSVLQGAYEQYF | TGTGCCAGCAGTGTCCTACAGGGAGCCTACGAGCAGTACTTC
TRBJ1-1 | TRBV20-1 | many | - | CSARDPGTNTEAFF | TGCAGTGCTAGAGATCCAGGGACCAACACTGAAGCTTTCTTT
TRBJ2-7 | TRBV19 | many | - | CASSASSGITYEQYF | TGTGCCAGTAGCGCCTCTTCAGGCATTACCTACGAGCAGTACTTC
TRBJ2-1 | TRBV6-2/TRBV6-3 | few | - | CASGGRNEQFF | TGTGCCAGCGGGGGCCGGAATGAGCAGTTCTTC
TRBJ1-4 | TRBV4-3 | - | - | CASSQDYLETNEKLFF | TGCGCCAGCAGCCAAGATTATCTTGAAACTAATGAAAAACTGTTTTTT
TRBJ1-1 | TRBV29-1 | - | TRBD1 | CSVADRGVSAEAFF | TGCAGCGTTGCGGACAGGGGGGTTAGCGCTGAAGCTTTCTTT
TRBJ2-7 | TRBV5-1 | many | - | CASSLGQAPYEQYF | TGCGCCAGCAGCTTGGGGCAGGCCCCCTACGAGCAGTACTTC
TRBJ2-4 | TRBV6-2/TRBV6-3 | many | - | CASSYNEWGNIQYF | TGTGCCAGCAGTTACAATGAATGGGGAAACATTCAGTACTTC
TRBJ2-3 | TRBV27 | - | TRBD1 | CASSGQANTQYF | TGTGCCAGCAGTGGACAGGCAAATACGCAGTATTTT
TRBJ2-1 | TRBV30 | - | TRBD1 | CAWSPPLRQGVDEQFF | TGTGCCTGGAGTCCTCCTTTGAGACAGGGAGTCGATGAGCAGTTCTTC
TRBJ1-1 | TRBV19 | - | - | CASSSSGEGGAFF | TGTGCCAGTAGTTCCTCGGGGGAGGGTGGAGCTTTCTTT
TRBJ1-5 | TRBV19 | many | - | CASSPDPRAQPQHF | TGTGCCAGTAGTCCCGACCCCCGGGCCCAGCCCCAGCATTTT
TRBJ2-7 | TRBV30 | many | - | CAWSPGLFNEQYF | TGTGCCTGGAGTCCAGGGTTGTTCAACGAGCAGTACTTC
TRBJ2-1 | TRBV12-3/TRBV12-4 | many | - | CASSPPSGAEQFF | TGTGCCAGCAGTCCCCCTTCGGGGGCTGAGCAGTTCTTC
TRBJ2-7 | TRBV7-6 | once | TRBD1 | CASNSRDRVHEQYF | TGTGCCAGCAACTCCCGGGACAGGGTCCACGAGCAGTACTTC
TRBJ2-4 | TRBV5-4 | many | TRBD2 | CASSPGTSGREGILAKNIQYF | TGTGCCAGCAGCCCCGGGACTAGCGGGAGAGAGGGAATACTAGCCAAAAACATTCAGTACTTC
TRBJ2-7 | TRBV5-1 | - | TRBD2 | CASSGGAGVNSYEQYF | TGCGCCAGCTCGGGGGGAGCGGGGGTAAACTCCTACGAGCAGTACTTC